This TCR beta chain came from a study of monozygotic twins with inflammatory bowel disease. From germline, CDR1 is SGHTA and CDR2 FQGTGA. The CDR3 has 14 amino acids. TCRdb reprocessed the 5' RACE reads and stores each CDR3 protein as one record, lacking DNA. The specimen's table records 120,000 to 150,000 distinct CDR3 sequences. Sequencing was carried out using blood. The TCR was taken from a human donor with ulcerative colitis or Crohn's disease, or a healthy co-twin of an affected twin (not recorded which). V and J are TRBV7-3 and TRBJ2-1; TCRdb calls TRBD1, which cannot be checked without DNA. The CDR3 here is CASSLAGGPFEQFF.